This TCR beta chain was found in a study of cytomegalovirus exposure and HLA in healthy donors. The PCR ran on 60 Vbeta and 13 Jbeta primers. TCRdb keeps only in-frame clones here, not all; method: immunoSEQ multiplex PCR. This specimen shows about 110,000 clones; the ten leading clones hold 3% to 4.5%. From germline, CDR1 is MNHEY and CDR2 SVGAGI. The CDR3 has 16 amino acids. Trimming shortened V by 0 bases and J by 2 bases, and 11 bases separated the two germline ends. Sequencing was performed on PBMCs. The chain carries TRBV6-5 and TRBJ1-3, with D perhaps TRBD1 (6 bases). The TCR originated in a man younger than 45 in good health and CMV-seronegative. CDR3 nucleotides: TGTGCCAGCAGTTACTCCAACAGGGTTCCTGGAAACACCATATATTTT. It yields the protein CASSYSNRVPGNTIYF.